The clone carrying this T cell receptor beta chain was detected only once. The PCR used 60 Vbeta and 13 Jbeta primers. Some clones are missing from TCRdb's copy, which holds only in-frame ones; the method was immunoSEQ multiplex PCR. The table lists about 150,000 clones, 84% of them singletons. This entry comes from a study of cytomegalovirus exposure and HLA in healthy donors. V lost 1 base and J lost 4, with 12 bases in between. This CDR3 contains 15 residues. Germline V gives CDR1 SGHRS, CDR2 YFSETQ. The clonotype comes from a boy between 2 and 10 years old in good health and CMV-seronegative. What was sequenced was PBMCs. The chain carries TRBV5-1 and TRBJ2-1, with TRBD2 as a possible D gene (6 bases). The CDR3 nucleotides read TGCGCCAGCAGCTTGAGGCCCGGGACTTACAATGAGCAGTTCTTC. Amino acids: CASSLRPGTYNEQFF.